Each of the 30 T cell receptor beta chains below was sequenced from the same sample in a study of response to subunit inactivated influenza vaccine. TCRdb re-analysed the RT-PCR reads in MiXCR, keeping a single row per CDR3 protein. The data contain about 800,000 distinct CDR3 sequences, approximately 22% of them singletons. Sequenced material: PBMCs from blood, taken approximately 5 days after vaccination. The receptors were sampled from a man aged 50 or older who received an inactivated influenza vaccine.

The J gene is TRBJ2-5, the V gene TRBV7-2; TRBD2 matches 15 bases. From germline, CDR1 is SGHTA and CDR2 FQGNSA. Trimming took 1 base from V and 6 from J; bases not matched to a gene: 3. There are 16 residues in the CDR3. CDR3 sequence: CASSLGGLAGGQTQYF. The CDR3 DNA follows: TGTGCCAGCAGCTTAGGGGGACTAGCGGGAGGTCAGACCCAGTACTTC.

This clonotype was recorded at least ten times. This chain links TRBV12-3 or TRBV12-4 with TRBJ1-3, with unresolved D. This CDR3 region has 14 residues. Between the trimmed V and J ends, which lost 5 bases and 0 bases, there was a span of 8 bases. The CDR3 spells CASSTTGSGNTIYF. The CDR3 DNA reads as TGTGCCAGCAGTACGACGGGCTCTGGAAACACCATATATTTT.

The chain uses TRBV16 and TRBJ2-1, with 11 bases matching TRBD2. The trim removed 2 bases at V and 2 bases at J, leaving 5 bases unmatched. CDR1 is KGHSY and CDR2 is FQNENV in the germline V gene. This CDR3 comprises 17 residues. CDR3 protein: CASSQPTSGTTYNEQFF. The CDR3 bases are TGTGCCAGCAGCCAACCGACTAGCGGGACCACCTACAATGAGCAGTTCTTC.

This CDR3 reads CASSFKAHQAFF. The CDR3 DNA reads as TGTGCCAGCAGTTTTAAGGCTCATCAAGCTTTCTTT. V and J are TRBV28 and TRBJ1-1; D not certain. Per germline, CDR1 MDHEN and CDR2 SYDVKM. Deletions cut 3 bases from V and 9 bases from J, with 11 bases between. The CDR3 contains 12 residues.

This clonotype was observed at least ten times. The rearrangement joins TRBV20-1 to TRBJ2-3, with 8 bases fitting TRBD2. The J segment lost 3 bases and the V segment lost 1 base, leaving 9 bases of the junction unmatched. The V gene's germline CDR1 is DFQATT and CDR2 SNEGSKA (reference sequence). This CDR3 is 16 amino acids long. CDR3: CSARVSGGGQTDTQYF. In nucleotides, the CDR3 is TGCAGTGCTAGAGTTAGCGGCGGGGGGCAGACAGATACGCAGTATTTT.

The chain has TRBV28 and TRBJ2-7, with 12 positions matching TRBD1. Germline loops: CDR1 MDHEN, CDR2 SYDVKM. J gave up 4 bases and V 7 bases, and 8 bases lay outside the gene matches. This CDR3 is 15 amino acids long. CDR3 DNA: TGTGCCAGCACAATACCGGGACAGGGGGCTTACGAGCAGTACTTC. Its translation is CASTIPGQGAYEQYF.

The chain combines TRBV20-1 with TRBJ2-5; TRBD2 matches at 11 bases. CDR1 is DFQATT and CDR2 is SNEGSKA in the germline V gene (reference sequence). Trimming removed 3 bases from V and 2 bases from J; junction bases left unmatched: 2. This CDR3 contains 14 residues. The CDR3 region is CSARTSGVQETQYF. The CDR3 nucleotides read TGCAGTGCTAGGACTAGCGGGGTACAAGAGACCCAGTACTTC.

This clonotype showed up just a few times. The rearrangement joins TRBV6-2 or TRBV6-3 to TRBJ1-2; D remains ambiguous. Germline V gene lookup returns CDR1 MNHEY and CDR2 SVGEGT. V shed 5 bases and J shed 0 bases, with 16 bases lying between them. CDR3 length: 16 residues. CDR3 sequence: CASSTRYPTTNYGYTF. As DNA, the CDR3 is TGTGCCAGCAGTACACGATACCCGACAACTAACTATGGCTACACCTTC.

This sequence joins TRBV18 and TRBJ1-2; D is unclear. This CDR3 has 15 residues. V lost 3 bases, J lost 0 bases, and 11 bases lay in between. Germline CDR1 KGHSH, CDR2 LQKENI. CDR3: CASSPVERTNYGYTF. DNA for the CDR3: TGTGCCAGCTCACCCGTGGAGCGAACTAACTATGGCTACACCTTC.

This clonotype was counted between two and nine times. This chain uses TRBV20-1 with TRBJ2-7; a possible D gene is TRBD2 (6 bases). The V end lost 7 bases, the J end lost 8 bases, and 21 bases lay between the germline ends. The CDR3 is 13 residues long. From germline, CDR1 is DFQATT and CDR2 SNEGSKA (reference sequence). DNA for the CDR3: TGCAGTGTAACTTTGGCGGGACTTGAGAAGCAGTACTTC. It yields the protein CSVTLAGLEKQYF.

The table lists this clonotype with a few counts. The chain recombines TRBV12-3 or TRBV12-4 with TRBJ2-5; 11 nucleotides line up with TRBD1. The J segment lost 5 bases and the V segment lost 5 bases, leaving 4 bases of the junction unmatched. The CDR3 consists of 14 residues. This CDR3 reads CASSDRDRGETQYF. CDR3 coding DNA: TGTGCCAGCAGTGATCGGGACAGGGGGGAGACCCAGTACTTC.

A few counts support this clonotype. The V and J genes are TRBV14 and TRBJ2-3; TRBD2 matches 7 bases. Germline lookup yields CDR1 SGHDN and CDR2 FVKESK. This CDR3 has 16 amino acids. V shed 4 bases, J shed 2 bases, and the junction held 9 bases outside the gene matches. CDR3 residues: CASSLKTGGLTDTQYF. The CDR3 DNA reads TGTGCCAGCAGCCTAAAGACGGGGGGACTCACAGATACGCAGTATTTT.

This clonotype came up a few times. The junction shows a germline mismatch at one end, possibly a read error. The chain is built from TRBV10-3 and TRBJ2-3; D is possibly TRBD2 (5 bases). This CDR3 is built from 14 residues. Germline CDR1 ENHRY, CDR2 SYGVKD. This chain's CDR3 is CAITEGVSADTQYF. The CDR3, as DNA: TGTGCCATCACTGAGGGAGTATCTGCAGATACGCAGTATTTT.

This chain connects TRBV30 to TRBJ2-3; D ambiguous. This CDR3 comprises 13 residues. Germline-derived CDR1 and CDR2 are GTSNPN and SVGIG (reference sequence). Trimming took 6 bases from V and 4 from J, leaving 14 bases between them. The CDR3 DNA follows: TGTGCCTGCGTTGTCCCCTGGTCAGATACGCAGTATTTT. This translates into CACVVPWSDTQYF.

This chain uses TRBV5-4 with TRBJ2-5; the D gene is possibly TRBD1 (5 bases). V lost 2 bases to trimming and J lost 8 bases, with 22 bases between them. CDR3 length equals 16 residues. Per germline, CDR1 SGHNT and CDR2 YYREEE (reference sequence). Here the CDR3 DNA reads TGTGCCAGCAGCTTCCTGACTTGGAGACAGCCCTTCACCCAGTACTTC. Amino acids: CASSFLTWRQPFTQYF. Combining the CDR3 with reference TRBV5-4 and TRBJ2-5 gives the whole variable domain ETGVTQSPTHLIKTRGQQVTLRCSSQSGHNTVSWYQQALGQGPQFIFQYYREEENGRGNFPPRFSGLQFPNYSSELNVNALELDDSALYLCASSFLTWRQPFTQYFGPGTRLLVL.

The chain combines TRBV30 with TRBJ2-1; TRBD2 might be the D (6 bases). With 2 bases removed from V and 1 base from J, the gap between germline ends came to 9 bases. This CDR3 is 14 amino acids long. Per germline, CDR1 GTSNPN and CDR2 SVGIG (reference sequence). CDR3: CAWSMGGSYNEQFF. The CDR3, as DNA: TGTGCCTGGAGTATGGGGGGTTCCTACAATGAGCAGTTCTTC.

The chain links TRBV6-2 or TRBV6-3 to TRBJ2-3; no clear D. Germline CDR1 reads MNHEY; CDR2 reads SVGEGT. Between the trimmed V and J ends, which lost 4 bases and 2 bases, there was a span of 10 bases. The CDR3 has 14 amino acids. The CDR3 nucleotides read TGTGCCAGCAGTTTTGGCCTATTCACAGATACGCAGTATTTT. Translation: CASSFGLFTDTQYF.

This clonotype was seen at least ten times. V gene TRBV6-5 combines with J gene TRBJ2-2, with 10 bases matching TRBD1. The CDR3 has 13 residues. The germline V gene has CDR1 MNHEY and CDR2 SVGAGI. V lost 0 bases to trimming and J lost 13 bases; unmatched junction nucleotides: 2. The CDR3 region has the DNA TGTGCCAGCAGTTACTCGAGGGACAGGGGGCTGTTTTTT. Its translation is CASSYSRDRGLFF.

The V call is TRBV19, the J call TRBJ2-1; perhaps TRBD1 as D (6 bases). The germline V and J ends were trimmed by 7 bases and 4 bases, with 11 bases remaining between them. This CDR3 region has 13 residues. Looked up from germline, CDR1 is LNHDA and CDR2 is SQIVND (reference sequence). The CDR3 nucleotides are TGTGCCAGTACCCCGAGGGGGTACAATGAGCAGTTCTTC. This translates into CASTPRGYNEQFF.

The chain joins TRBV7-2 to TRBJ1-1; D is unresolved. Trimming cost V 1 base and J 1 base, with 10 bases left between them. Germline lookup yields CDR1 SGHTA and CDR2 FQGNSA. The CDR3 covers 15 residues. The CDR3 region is CASSLVAGWNTEAFF. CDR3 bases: TGTGCCAGCAGCTTAGTCGCGGGCTGGAACACTGAAGCTTTCTTT. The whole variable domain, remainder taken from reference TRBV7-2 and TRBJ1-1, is GAGVSQSPSNKVTEKGKDVELRCDPISGHTALYWYRQSLGQGLEFLIYFQGNSAPDKSGLPSDRFSAERTGGSVSTLTIQRTQQEDSAVYLCASSLVAGWNTEAFFGQGTRLTVV.

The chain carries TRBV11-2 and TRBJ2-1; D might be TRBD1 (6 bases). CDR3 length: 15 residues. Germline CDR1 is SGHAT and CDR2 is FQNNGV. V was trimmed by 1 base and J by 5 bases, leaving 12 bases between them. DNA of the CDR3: TGTGCCAGCAGCTTAGCGACAGGCCGGAACAATGAGCAGTTCTTC. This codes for CASSLATGRNNEQFF.

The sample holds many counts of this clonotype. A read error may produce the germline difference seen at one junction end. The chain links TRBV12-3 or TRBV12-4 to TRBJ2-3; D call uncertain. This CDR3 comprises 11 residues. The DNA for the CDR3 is TGTGCCAGCAGTTGGGCAGAAACGCAGTATTTT. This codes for CASSWAETQYF.

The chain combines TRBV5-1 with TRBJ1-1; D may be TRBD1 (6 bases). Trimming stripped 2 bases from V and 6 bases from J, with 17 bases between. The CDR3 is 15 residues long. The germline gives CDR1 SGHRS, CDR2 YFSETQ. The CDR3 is CASSLTGQTLAEAFF. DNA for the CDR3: TGCGCCAGCAGCTTAACCGGACAGACTCTCGCTGAAGCTTTCTTT.

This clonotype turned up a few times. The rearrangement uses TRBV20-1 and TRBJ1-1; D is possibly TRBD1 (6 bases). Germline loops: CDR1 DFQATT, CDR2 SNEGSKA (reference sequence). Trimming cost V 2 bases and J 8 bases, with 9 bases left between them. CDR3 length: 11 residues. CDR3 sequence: CSARWGAEAFF. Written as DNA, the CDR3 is TGCAGTGCTAGATGGGGGGCGGAAGCTTTCTTT.

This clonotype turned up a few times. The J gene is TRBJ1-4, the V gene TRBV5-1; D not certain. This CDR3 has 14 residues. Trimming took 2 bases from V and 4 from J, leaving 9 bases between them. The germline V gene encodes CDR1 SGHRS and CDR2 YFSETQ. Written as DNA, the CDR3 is TGCGCCAGCAGCTTCGGGTCCAATAATGAAAAACTGTTTTTT. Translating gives CASSFGSNNEKLFF.

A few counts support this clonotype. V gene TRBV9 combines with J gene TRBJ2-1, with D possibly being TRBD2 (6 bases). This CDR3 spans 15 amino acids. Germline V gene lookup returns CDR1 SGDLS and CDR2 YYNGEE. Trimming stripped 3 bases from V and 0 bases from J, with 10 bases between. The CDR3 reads CASSGTSPSYNEQFF. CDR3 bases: TGTGCCAGCAGCGGAACTAGCCCCTCCTACAATGAGCAGTTCTTC.

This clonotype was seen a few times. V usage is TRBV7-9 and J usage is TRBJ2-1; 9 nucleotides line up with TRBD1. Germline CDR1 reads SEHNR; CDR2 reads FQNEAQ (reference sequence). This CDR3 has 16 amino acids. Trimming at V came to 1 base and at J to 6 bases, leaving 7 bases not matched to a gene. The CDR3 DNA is TGTGCCAGCAGCTTAGTCTGGAGACAGGGGGGCAATGAGCAGTTCTTC. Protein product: CASSLVWRQGGNEQFF.

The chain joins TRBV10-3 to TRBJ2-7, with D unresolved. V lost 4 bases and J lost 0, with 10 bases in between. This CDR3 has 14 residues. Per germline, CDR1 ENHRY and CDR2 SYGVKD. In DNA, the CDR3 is TGTGCCATCAGTGGTAACAGCTACTCCTACGAGCAGTACTTC. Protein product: CAISGNSYSYEQYF.

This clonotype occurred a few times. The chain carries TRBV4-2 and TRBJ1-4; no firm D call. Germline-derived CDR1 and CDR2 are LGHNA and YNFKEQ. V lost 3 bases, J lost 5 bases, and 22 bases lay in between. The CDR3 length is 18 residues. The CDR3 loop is CASSQGASHARGNEKLFF. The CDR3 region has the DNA TGTGCCAGCAGCCAGGGAGCTTCGCATGCAAGAGGGAATGAAAAACTGTTTTTT.

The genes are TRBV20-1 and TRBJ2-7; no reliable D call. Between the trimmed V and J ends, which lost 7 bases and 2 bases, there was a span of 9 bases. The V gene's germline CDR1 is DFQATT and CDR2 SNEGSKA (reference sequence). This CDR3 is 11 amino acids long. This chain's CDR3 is CSGLKAYEQYF. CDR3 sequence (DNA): TGCAGTGGTTTGAAGGCCTACGAGCAGTACTTC.